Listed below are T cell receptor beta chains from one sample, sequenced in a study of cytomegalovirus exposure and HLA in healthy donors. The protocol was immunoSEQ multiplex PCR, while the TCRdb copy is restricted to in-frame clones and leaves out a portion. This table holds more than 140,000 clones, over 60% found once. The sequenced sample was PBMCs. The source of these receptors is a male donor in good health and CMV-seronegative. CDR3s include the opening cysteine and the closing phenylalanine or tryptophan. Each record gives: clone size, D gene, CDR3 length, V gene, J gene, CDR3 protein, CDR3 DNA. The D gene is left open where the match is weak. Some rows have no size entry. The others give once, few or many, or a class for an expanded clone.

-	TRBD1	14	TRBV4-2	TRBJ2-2	CASSQGQGTGELFF	TGTGCCAGCAGCCAAGGACAGGGTACCGGGGAGCTGTTTTTT
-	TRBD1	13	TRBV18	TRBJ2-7	CASSRTGSYEQYF	TGTGCCAGCTCACGGACAGGCTCCTACGAGCAGTACTTC
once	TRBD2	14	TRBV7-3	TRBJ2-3	CASSLMGGSDTQYF	TGTGCCAGCAGCTTAATGGGGGGGTCAGATACGCAGTATTTT
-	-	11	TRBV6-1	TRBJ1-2	CASTEGWVYTF	TGTGCCAGCACCGAGGGTTGGGTTTACACCTTC
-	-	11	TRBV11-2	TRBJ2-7	CASSLAGEQYF	TGTGCCAGCAGCTTAGCGGGTGAGCAGTACTTC
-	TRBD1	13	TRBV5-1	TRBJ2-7	CASARTGAYEQYF	TGCGCCAGCGCCAGGACAGGGGCCTACGAGCAGTACTTC
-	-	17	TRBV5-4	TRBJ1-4	CASSPAGPSAPNEKLFF	TGTGCCAGCAGCCCGGCGGGGCCCTCGGCCCCGAATGAAAAACTGTTTTTT
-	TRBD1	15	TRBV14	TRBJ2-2	CASSRRQGAPGELFF	TGTGCCAGCAGCCGCCGACAGGGGGCGCCCGGGGAGCTGTTTTTT
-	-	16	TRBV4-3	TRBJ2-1	CASSQDDGGAYNEQFF	TGCGCCAGCAGCCAAGACGACGGGGGAGCCTACAATGAGCAGTTCTTC
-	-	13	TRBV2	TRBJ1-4	CASKGRANEKLFF	TGTGCCAGCAAAGGCAGGGCTAATGAAAAACTGTTTTTT
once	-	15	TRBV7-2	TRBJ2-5	CASSFGLFLQETQYF	TGTGCCAGCAGCTTCGGACTATTCCTTCAAGAGACCCAGTACTTC
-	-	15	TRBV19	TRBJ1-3	CASSEDSTSGNTIYF	TGTGCCAGTAGCGAGGACAGCACCTCTGGAAACACCATATATTTT
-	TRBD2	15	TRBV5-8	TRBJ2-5	CASSLGLAGMETQYF	TGTGCCAGCAGCTTGGGGCTAGCGGGGATGGAGACCCAGTACTTC
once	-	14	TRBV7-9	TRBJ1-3	CASTVGGSGNTIYF	TGTGCCAGCACCGTCGGGGGCTCTGGAAACACCATATATTTT
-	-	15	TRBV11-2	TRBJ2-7	CASNKVSGSAYEQYF	TGTGCCAGCAACAAAGTTTCCGGGAGCGCGTACGAGCAGTACTTC
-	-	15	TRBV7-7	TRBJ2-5	CASSSTNGGQETQYF	TGTGCCAGCAGCTCCACCAATGGCGGGCAGGAGACCCAGTACTTC
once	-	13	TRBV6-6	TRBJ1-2	CASSYPQDYGYTF	TGTGCCAGCAGTTACCCACAGGACTATGGCTACACCTTC
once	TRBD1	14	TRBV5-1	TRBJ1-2	CASRVNRGGYGYTF	TGCGCCAGCAGAGTGAACAGGGGGGGATATGGCTACACCTTC
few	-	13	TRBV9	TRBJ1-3	CASSVGQGNTIYF	TGTGCCAGCAGCGTAGGACAGGGAAACACCATATATTTT
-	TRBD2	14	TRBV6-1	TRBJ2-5	CATVTSGIVETQYF	TGTGCCACTGTAACTAGCGGGATTGTGGAGACCCAGTACTTC
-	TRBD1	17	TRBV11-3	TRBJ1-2	CASSQRTGGGGGYGYTF	TGTGCCAGCAGCCAAAGGACAGGGGGCGGTGGGGGATATGGCTACACCTTC
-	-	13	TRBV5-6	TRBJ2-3	CASLGAGTDTQYF	TGTGCCAGTTTGGGGGCGGGCACAGATACGCAGTATTTT